This T cell receptor beta chain was profiled in a study of cytomegalovirus exposure and HLA in healthy donors. Study in general: About 85 million unique TCRs from HLA-typed donors were held in an early release of data.

The CDR3 is made up of 13 amino acids. Trimming cost V 5 bases and J 6 bases, with 13 bases left between them. In germline, CDR1 is LNHDA, CDR2 SQIVND (reference sequence). PCR employed 60 Vbeta and 13 Jbeta primers. Assay: immunoSEQ multiplex PCR; the TCRdb copy retains only in-frame clones and omits some. The sample includes over 150,000 clones, around four fifths seen only once; the top ten take approximately 6.5%. Study-level findings and limits: In a later analysis, TCR beta V- and J-gene trimming showed a link to a missense DCLRE1C variant. Donors were assumed by presence/absence analyses to have roughly uniform sequencing depth. In a later analysis, the majority of CMV-associated beta chains seemingly showed HLA restriction.

To note about this clone: Its target is unknown.

This chain links TRBV19 with TRBJ1-1, with D possibly matching TRBD1 (6 bases). The material sequenced was PBMCs. This sequence originates from a woman aged 45-65 years in good health and CMV-seropositive. The CDR3 nucleotides are TGTGCCAGTAGTCCACAGGGAGGGTCTGAAGCTTTCTTT. It encodes CASSPQGGSEAFF.